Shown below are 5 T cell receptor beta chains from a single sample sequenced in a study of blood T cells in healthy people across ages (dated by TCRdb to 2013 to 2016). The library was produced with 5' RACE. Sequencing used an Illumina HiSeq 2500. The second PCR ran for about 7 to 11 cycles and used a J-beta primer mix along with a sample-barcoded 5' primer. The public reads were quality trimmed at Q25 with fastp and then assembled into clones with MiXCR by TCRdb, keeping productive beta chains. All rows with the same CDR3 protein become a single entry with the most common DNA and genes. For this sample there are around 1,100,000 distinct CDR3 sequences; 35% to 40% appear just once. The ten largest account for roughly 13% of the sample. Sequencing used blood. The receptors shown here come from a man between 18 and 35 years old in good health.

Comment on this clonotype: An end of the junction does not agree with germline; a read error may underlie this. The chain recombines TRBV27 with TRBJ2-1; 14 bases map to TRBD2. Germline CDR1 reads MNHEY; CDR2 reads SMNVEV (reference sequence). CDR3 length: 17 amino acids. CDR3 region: CARSPRTSGGFFYEQFF. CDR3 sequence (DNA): TGTGCCCGCAGTCCCAGGACTAGCGGGGGGTTTTTCTATGAGCAGTTCTTC.

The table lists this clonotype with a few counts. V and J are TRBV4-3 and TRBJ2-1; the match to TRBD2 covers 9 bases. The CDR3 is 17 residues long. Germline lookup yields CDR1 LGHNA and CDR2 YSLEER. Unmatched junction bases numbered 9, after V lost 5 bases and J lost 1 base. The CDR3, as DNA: TGCGCCAGCAGCATAGGGATAGCGGGGGAATCCTACAATGAGCAGTTCTTC. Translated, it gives CASSIGIAGESYNEQFF.

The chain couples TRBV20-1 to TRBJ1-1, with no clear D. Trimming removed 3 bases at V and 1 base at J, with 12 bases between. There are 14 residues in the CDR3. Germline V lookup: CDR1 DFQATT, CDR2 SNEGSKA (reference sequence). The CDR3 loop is CSASESESNTEAFF. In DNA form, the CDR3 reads TGCAGTGCTAGTGAGTCTGAGTCGAACACTGAAGCTTTCTTT.

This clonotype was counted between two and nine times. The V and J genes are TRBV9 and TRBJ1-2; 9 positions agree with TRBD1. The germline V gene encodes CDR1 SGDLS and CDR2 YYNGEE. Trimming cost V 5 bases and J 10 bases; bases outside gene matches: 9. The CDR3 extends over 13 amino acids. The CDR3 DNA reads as TGTGCCAGCAGTCGTCCCGGGACAGGGAACTACACCTTC. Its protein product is CASSRPGTGNYTF.

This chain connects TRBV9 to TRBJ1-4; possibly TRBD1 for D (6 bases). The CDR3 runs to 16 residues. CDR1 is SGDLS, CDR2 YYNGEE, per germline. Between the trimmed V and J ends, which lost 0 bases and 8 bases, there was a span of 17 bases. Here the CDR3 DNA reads TGTGCCAGCAGCGTAGGATGGGGGGGGCGTGAGGAAAAACTGTTTTTT. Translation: CASSVGWGGREEKLFF. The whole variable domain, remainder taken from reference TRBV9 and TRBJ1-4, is DSGVTQTPKHLITATGQRVTLRCSPRSGDLSVYWYQQSLDQGLQFLIQYYNGEERAKGNILERFSAQQFPDLHSELNLSSLELGDSALYFCASSVGWGGREEKLFFGSGTQLSVL.